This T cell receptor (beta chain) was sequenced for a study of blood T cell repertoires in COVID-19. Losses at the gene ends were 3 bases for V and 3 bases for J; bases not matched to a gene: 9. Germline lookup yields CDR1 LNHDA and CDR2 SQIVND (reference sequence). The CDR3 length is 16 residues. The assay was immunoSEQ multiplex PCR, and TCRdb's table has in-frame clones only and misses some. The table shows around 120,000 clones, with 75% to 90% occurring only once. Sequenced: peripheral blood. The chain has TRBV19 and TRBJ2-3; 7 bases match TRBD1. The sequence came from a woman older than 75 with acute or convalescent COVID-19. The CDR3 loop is CASSMRGQVMTDTQYF. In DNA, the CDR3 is TGTGCCAGTAGTATGAGAGGACAGGTGATGACAGATACGCAGTATTTT. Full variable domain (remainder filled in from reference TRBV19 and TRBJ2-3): DGGITQSPKYLFRKEGQNVTLSCEQNLNHDAMYWYRQDPGQGLRLIYYSQIVNDFQKGDIAEGYSVSREKKESFPLTVTSAQKNPTAFYLCASSMRGQVMTDTQYFGPGTRLTVL.